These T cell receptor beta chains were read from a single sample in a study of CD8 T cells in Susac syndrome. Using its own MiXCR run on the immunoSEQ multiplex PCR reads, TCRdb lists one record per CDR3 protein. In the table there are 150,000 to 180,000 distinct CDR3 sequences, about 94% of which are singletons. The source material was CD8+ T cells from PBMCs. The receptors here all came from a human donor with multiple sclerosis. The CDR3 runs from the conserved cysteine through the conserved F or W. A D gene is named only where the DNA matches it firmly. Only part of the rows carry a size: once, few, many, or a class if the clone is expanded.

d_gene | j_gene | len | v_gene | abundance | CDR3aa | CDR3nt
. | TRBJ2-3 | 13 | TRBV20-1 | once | CSARVDSGDTQYF | TGCAGTGCTAGAGTCGACAGTGGAGATACGCAGTATTTT
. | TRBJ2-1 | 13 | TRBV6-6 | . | CASSYVRYNEQFF | TGTGCCAGCAGTTACGTCAGGTACAATGAGCAGTTCTTC
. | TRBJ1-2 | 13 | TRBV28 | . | CATTWGGRNGYTF | TGTGCCACCACCTGGGGGGGGCGGAATGGCTACACCTTC
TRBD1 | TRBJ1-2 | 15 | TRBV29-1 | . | CSVDTRDSTFYGYTF | TGCAGCGTCGATACCCGGGACAGCACCTTCTATGGCTACACCTTC
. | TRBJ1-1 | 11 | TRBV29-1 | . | CSAVSEGEAFF | TGCAGCGCGGTTTCCGAAGGGGAGGCTTTCTTT
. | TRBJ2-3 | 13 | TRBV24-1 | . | CATTSGEEDTQYF | TGTGCCACCACATCAGGGGAGGAAGATACGCAGTATTTT
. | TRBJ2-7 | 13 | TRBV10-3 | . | CAISGGGSYEQYF | TGTGCCATCAGTGGTGGCGGATCCTACGAGCAGTACTTC
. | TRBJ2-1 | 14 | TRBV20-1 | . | CSAPPPRQYNEQFF | TGCAGTGCCCCTCCCCCCCGACAGTACAATGAGCAGTTCTTC
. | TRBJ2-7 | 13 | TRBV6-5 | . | CASSYGRTYEQYF | TGTGCCAGCAGTTACGGCAGGACCTACGAGCAGTACTTC
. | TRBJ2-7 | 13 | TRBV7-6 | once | CASSYRRGHEQYF | TGTGCCAGCAGCTATAGGCGGGGCCACGAGCAGTACTTC
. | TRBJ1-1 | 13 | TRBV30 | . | CAWSVDRNTEAFF | TGTGCCTGGAGTGTAGACAGGAACACTGAAGCTTTCTTT
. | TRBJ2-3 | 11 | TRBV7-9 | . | CASSLNSRWYF | TGTGCCAGCAGCTTAAACTCCAGGTGGTATTTT
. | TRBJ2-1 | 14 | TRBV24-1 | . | CATSDLVGMDEQFF | TGTGCCACCAGTGATTTGGTGGGGATGGATGAGCAGTTCTTC
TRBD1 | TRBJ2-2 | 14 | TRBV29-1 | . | CSAAGQANTGELFF | TGCAGCGCAGCCGGACAGGCGAACACCGGGGAGCTGTTTTTT
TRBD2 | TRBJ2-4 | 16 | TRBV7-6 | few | CASSPYSGTSGNIQYF | TGTGCCAGCAGCCCATATTCCGGGACTAGCGGAAACATTCAGTACTTC
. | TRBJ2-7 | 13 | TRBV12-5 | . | CASALKTAGEQYF | TGTGCTAGTGCCCTCAAAACGGCCGGAGAGCAGTACTTC
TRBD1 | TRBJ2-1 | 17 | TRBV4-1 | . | CASSQSPTGGKDNEQFF | TGCGCCAGCAGCCAAAGCCCGACAGGGGGGAAAGACAATGAGCAGTTCTTC
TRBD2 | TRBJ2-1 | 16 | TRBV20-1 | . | CSALVGREGVYNEQFF | TGCAGTGCCCTTGTGGGACGGGAGGGGGTGTACAATGAGCAGTTCTTC
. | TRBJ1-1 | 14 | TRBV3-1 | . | CASSQGQLNTEAFF | TGTGCCAGCAGCCAAGGACAGCTGAACACTGAAGCTTTCTTT
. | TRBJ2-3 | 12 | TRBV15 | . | CAASGDTDTQYF | TGTGCCGCCTCTGGAGACACAGATACGCAGTATTTT
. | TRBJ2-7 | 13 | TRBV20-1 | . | CSASGGFSYEQYF | TGCAGTGCTAGCGGGGGCTTTTCCTACGAGCAGTACTTC
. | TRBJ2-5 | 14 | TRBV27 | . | CASSPTPTQETQYF | TGTGCCAGCAGTCCCACCCCCACACAAGAGACCCAGTACTTC
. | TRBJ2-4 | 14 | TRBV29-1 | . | CSVRRDGAKNIQYF | TGCAGCGTTCGCCGGGACGGAGCCAAAAACATTCAGTACTTC
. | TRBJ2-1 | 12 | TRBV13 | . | CASSKGLHEQFF | TGTGCCAGCAGCAAAGGACTACATGAGCAGTTCTTC
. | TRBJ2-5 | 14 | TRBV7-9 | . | CASSSLNFQETQYF | TGTGCCAGCAGCAGCCTAAATTTCCAAGAGACCCAGTACTTC
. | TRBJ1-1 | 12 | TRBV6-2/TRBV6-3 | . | CASSYSKVEAFF | TGTGCCAGCAGTTACTCGAAGGTTGAAGCTTTCTTT
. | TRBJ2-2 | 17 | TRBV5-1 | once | CASSLALTGPNTGELFF | TGCGCCAGCAGCTTGGCGTTGACAGGCCCGAACACCGGGGAGCTGTTTTTT
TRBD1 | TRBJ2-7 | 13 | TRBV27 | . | CASGPGQAFLQYF | TGTGCCAGCGGACCGGGACAGGCCTTTCTGCAGTACTTC
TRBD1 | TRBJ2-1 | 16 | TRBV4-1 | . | CASSVKTGREINEQFF | TGCGCCAGCAGCGTAAAGACAGGGCGTGAAATCAATGAGCAGTTCTTC
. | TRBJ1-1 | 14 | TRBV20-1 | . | CSARGPPGHREAFF | TGCAGTGCTAGAGGACCACCGGGACACAGAGAAGCTTTCTTT
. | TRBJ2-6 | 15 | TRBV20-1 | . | CSARDLLGGANVLTF | TGCAGTGCTAGAGACCTCCTGGGTGGGGCCAACGTCCTGACTTTC
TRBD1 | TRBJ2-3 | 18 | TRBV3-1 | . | CASSPDIQGSEDGDTQYF | TGTGCCAGCAGCCCAGACATACAGGGGTCGGAAGATGGGGATACGCAGTATTTT
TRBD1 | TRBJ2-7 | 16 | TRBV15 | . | CATSPIRGTGSYEQYF | TGTGCCACCAGCCCTATTCGGGGGACAGGGTCCTACGAGCAGTACTTC
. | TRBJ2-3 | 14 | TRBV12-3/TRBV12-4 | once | CASRSSIGKDTQYF | TGTGCCAGCAGATCTAGCATAGGTAAAGATACGCAGTATTTT
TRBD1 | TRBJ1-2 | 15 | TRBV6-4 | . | CASRTRQGNNYGYTF | TGTGCCAGCAGGACTAGACAGGGGAATAACTATGGCTACACCTTC
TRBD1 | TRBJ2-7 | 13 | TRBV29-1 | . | CSASGTGLYEQYF | TGCAGCGCCTCCGGGACAGGGCTCTACGAGCAGTACTTC
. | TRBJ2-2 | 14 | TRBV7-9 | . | CATPGLANTGELFF | TGTGCCACCCCCGGGTTGGCGAACACCGGGGAGCTGTTTTTT
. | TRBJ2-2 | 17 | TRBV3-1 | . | CASMAQLQGVTTGELFF | TGTGCCAGCATGGCGCAGCTTCAAGGGGTAACGACCGGGGAGCTGTTTTTT
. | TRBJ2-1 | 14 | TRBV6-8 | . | CASSYVPGYLEQFF | TGTGCCAGCAGTTACGTGCCAGGGTATCTTGAGCAGTTCTTC
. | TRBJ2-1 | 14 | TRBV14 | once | CASSQVTRHNEQFF | TGTGCCAGCAGCCAAGTCACAAGACACAATGAGCAGTTCTTC